The next 2 T cell receptor beta chains were all read from a single sample in a study of cytomegalovirus exposure and HLA in healthy donors. The study ran its PCR with 60 Vbeta and 13 Jbeta primers. Sequencing used immunoSEQ multiplex PCR; TCRdb keeps in-frame clones, though not all of them. The sample has a few hundred thousand clones; 80% to 90% are singletons. Sequences were obtained from PBMCs. Source of these receptors: a woman between 18 and 30 years old in good health and CMV-seronegative.

For this clone: The junction and the germline gene differ at one end; a read error may be behind it. The chain uses TRBV2 and TRBJ2-5; D may be TRBD2 (6 bases). The CDR3 has 14 residues. Germline V gene lookup returns CDR1 SNHLY and CDR2 FYNNEI. CDR3 DNA sequence: TGTGCTAGCAGTAAGGGACTTGGGCTTGGGACCCAGTACTTC. Translated: CASSKGLGLGTQYF.

The V call is TRBV25-1, the J call TRBJ2-7; D perhaps matches TRBD2 (5 bases). Germline-derived CDR1 and CDR2 are MGHDK and SYGVNS. Trimming shortened V by 3 bases and J by 4 bases, and 19 bases separated the two germline ends. CDR3 length: 16 amino acids. The chain's CDR3 is CASSDGGPLAIYEQYF. For the CDR3, the DNA is TGTGCCAGCAGTGACGGAGGACCACTTGCAATATACGAGCAGTACTTC.